This is a list of T cell receptor beta chains from one sample in a study of CD4+ T cells in melanoma. Measured with immunoSEQ multiplex PCR; TCRdb has only the in-frame clones, and not every one. The sample includes more than 90,000 clones, around 92% seen only once; the top ten take around 3.3%. The specimen was peripheral blood. The receptor source for this set is a human donor with melanoma. CDR3s include the opening cysteine and the closing phenylalanine or tryptophan. The D gene is left open where the match is weak. Expanded clones are given a class, and other clones once, few, many or no size at all.

abundance: NA; d_gene: NA; j_gene: TRBJ2-1; v_gene: TRBV14; CDR3aa: CASSLYNEQFF; CDR3nt: TGTGCCAGCAGCCTTTACAATGAGCAGTTCTTC
abundance: NA; d_gene: NA; j_gene: TRBJ2-7; v_gene: TRBV6-1; CDR3aa: CASSSNPQTTYEQYF; CDR3nt: TGTGCCAGCAGCTCAAACCCCCAGACAACCTACGAGCAGTACTTC
abundance: NA; d_gene: TRBD1; j_gene: TRBJ1-2; v_gene: TRBV9; CDR3aa: CASSATGQGSYGYTF; CDR3nt: TGTGCCAGCAGCGCGACCGGACAGGGGAGCTATGGCTACACCTTC
abundance: NA; d_gene: NA; j_gene: TRBJ2-7; v_gene: TRBV30; CDR3aa: CAWSVTWGGQTYEQYF; CDR3nt: TGTGCCTGGAGTGTAACTTGGGGGGGACAGACTTACGAGCAGTACTTC
abundance: NA; d_gene: NA; j_gene: TRBJ1-2; v_gene: TRBV7-9; CDR3aa: CASSLAGSNSYGYTF; CDR3nt: TGTGCCAGCAGCTTAGCTGGGAGTAATAGCTATGGCTACACCTTC
abundance: NA; d_gene: NA; j_gene: TRBJ2-1; v_gene: TRBV28; CDR3aa: CASTRRPQDNEQFF; CDR3nt: TGTGCCAGCACCCGAAGGCCACAGGACAATGAGCAGTTCTTC
abundance: NA; d_gene: TRBD2; j_gene: TRBJ2-7; v_gene: TRBV23-1; CDR3aa: CASIPGRAYEQYF; CDR3nt: TGCGCCAGCATACCCGGGAGGGCCTACGAGCAGTACTTC
abundance: NA; d_gene: NA; j_gene: TRBJ2-7; v_gene: TRBV29-1; CDR3aa: CSVEDSTRGEQYF; CDR3nt: TGCAGCGTTGAAGATTCAACGAGGGGCGAGCAGTACTTC
abundance: once; d_gene: NA; j_gene: TRBJ1-1; v_gene: TRBV5-1; CDR3aa: CASRINRRQGANTEAFF; CDR3nt: TGCGCCAGCAGAATCAACCGGCGGCAGGGCGCGAACACTGAAGCTTTCTTT
abundance: NA; d_gene: NA; j_gene: TRBJ1-2; v_gene: TRBV28; CDR3aa: CASSLLGGLYGYTF; CDR3nt: TGTGCCAGCAGTTTACTCGGCGGGCTCTATGGCTACACCTTC
abundance: NA; d_gene: NA; j_gene: TRBJ2-2; v_gene: TRBV5-4; CDR3aa: CASSSRVSPTGELFF; CDR3nt: TGTGCCAGCAGCTCCCGGGTTAGCCCCACCGGGGAGCTGTTTTTT
abundance: NA; d_gene: NA; j_gene: TRBJ2-7; v_gene: TRBV19; CDR3aa: CARGPGLKIEQYF; CDR3nt: TGTGCCAGAGGTCCAGGACTCAAGATAGAGCAGTACTTC
abundance: NA; d_gene: NA; j_gene: TRBJ1-4; v_gene: TRBV29-1; CDR3aa: CRWGEKLFF; CDR3nt: TGCAGGTGGGGTGAAAAACTGTTTTTT
abundance: NA; d_gene: NA; j_gene: TRBJ2-7; v_gene: TRBV6-1; CDR3aa: CASSEKGRSLRQYF; CDR3nt: TGTGCCAGCAGTGAAAAGGGCAGATCCCTACGGCAGTACTTC
abundance: once; d_gene: TRBD1; j_gene: TRBJ2-3; v_gene: TRBV7-9; CDR3aa: CASSTGTETDTQYF; CDR3nt: TGTGCCAGCTCCACAGGGACAGAGACAGATACGCAGTATTTT
abundance: NA; d_gene: TRBD1; j_gene: TRBJ2-7; v_gene: TRBV6-5; CDR3aa: CASSNPGQGYEQYF; CDR3nt: TGTGCCAGCAGCAACCCGGGACAGGGCTACGAGCAGTACTTC
abundance: once; d_gene: TRBD1; j_gene: TRBJ1-1; v_gene: TRBV11-2; CDR3aa: CASSLAGGFGEAFF; CDR3nt: TGTGCCAGCAGCTTAGCAGGGGGTTTCGGTGAAGCTTTCTTT
abundance: few; d_gene: NA; j_gene: TRBJ1-6; v_gene: TRBV6-1; CDR3aa: CASSDPGEGGYNSPLHF; CDR3nt: TGTGCCAGCAGTGATCCCGGGGAGGGCGGCTATAATTCACCCCTCCACTTT
abundance: NA; d_gene: NA; j_gene: TRBJ1-1; v_gene: TRBV11-2; CDR3aa: CASSLSPRDTEAFF; CDR3nt: TGTGCCAGCAGCTTAAGCCCGCGGGACACTGAAGCTTTCTTT
abundance: NA; d_gene: NA; j_gene: TRBJ2-5; v_gene: TRBV2; CDR3aa: CASSERRLETQYF; CDR3nt: TGTGCCAGCAGTGAACGGAGGCTGGAGACCCAGTACTTC
abundance: few; d_gene: TRBD2; j_gene: TRBJ2-3; v_gene: TRBV27; CDR3aa: CASSSGGRADTQYF; CDR3nt: TGTGCCAGCAGTTCGGGGGGTAGGGCAGATACGCAGTATTTT
abundance: NA; d_gene: NA; j_gene: TRBJ2-1; v_gene: TRBV6-6; CDR3aa: CASSRGNNEQFF; CDR3nt: TGTGCCAGCAGTAGGGGGAACAATGAGCAGTTCTTC
abundance: NA; d_gene: TRBD2; j_gene: TRBJ2-2; v_gene: TRBV4-2; CDR3aa: CASSQEIAGEGTGELFF; CDR3nt: TGTGCCAGCAGCCAAGAGATAGCGGGAGAAGGCACCGGGGAGCTGTTTTTT
abundance: NA; d_gene: TRBD1; j_gene: TRBJ1-4; v_gene: TRBV19; CDR3aa: CASSIKKQGWNEKLFF; CDR3nt: TGTGCCAGTAGTATCAAGAAACAGGGGTGGAATGAAAAACTGTTTTTT
abundance: once; d_gene: TRBD1; j_gene: TRBJ2-5; v_gene: TRBV9; CDR3aa: CASSAGTRGETQYF; CDR3nt: TGTGCCAGCAGCGCCGGTACCAGGGGGGAGACCCAGTACTTC
abundance: few; d_gene: NA; j_gene: TRBJ2-1; v_gene: TRBV5-1; CDR3aa: CASRLWTGDNEQFF; CDR3nt: TGCGCCAGCAGACTCTGGACTGGGGACAATGAGCAGTTCTTC
abundance: NA; d_gene: TRBD2; j_gene: TRBJ2-1; v_gene: TRBV12-5; CDR3aa: CASEIAGGRSYNEQFF; CDR3nt: TGTGCTAGTGAAATAGCGGGGGGACGCTCCTACAATGAGCAGTTCTTC
abundance: NA; d_gene: NA; j_gene: TRBJ2-5; v_gene: TRBV2; CDR3aa: CASSARETQYF; CDR3nt: TGTGCCAGCAGTGCTAGGGAGACCCAGTACTTC
abundance: NA; d_gene: NA; j_gene: TRBJ1-1; v_gene: TRBV9; CDR3aa: CASSVGDTLNTEAFF; CDR3nt: TGTGCCAGCAGCGTAGGGGACACACTTAACACTGAAGCTTTCTTT
abundance: NA; d_gene: TRBD1; j_gene: TRBJ1-3; v_gene: TRBV15; CDR3aa: CATSIIRDRGAFSGNTIYF; CDR3nt: TGTGCCACCAGCATCATAAGGGACAGGGGCGCATTCTCTGGAAACACCATATATTTT
abundance: NA; d_gene: NA; j_gene: TRBJ1-1; v_gene: TRBV18; CDR3aa: CASSPIGGLSRNTEAFF; CDR3nt: TGTGCCAGCTCACCAATCGGGGGGCTTAGTAGAAACACTGAAGCTTTCTTT
abundance: NA; d_gene: NA; j_gene: TRBJ1-2; v_gene: TRBV4-2; CDR3aa: CASSQDEYNYGYTF; CDR3nt: TGTGCCAGCAGCCAAGACGAGTATAACTATGGCTACACCTTC
abundance: NA; d_gene: NA; j_gene: TRBJ2-1; v_gene: TRBV4-3; CDR3aa: CASSQVGGYHNEQFF; CDR3nt: TGCGCCAGCAGCCAAGTGGGTGGGTATCACAATGAGCAGTTCTTC
abundance: NA; d_gene: NA; j_gene: TRBJ1-2; v_gene: TRBV5-1; CDR3aa: CASSPDDSVGYTF; CDR3nt: TGCGCCAGCAGCCCCGACGACTCGGTTGGCTACACCTTC
abundance: NA; d_gene: NA; j_gene: TRBJ1-6; v_gene: TRBV18; CDR3aa: CASQGNSPLHF; CDR3nt: TGTGCCAGCCAAGGAAATTCACCCCTCCACTTT
abundance: NA; d_gene: NA; j_gene: TRBJ2-7; v_gene: TRBV18; CDR3aa: CASSHSYEQYF; CDR3nt: TGTGCCAGCTCACACTCCTACGAGCAGTACTTC
abundance: NA; d_gene: NA; j_gene: TRBJ2-7; v_gene: TRBV5-4; CDR3aa: CASSQWDNEQYF; CDR3nt: TGTGCCAGCAGCCAATGGGACAACGAGCAGTACTTC
abundance: NA; d_gene: NA; j_gene: TRBJ2-1; v_gene: TRBV21-1; CDR3aa: CASSKGSLIWGEQFF; CDR3nt: TGTGCCAGCAGCAAAGGATCCCTGATTTGGGGTGAGCAGTTCTTC
abundance: once; d_gene: TRBD2; j_gene: TRBJ2-5; v_gene: TRBV5-1; CDR3aa: CASSFGRTSDFQETQYF; CDR3nt: TGCGCCAGCAGCTTCGGGCGGACTAGCGATTTTCAAGAGACCCAGTACTTC
abundance: NA; d_gene: NA; j_gene: TRBJ2-1; v_gene: TRBV19; CDR3aa: CASSIGTYYNEQFF; CDR3nt: TGTGCCAGTAGTATAGGGACATACTACAATGAGCAGTTCTTC
abundance: NA; d_gene: NA; j_gene: TRBJ1-1; v_gene: TRBV6-6; CDR3aa: CASSYSRQATEAFF; CDR3nt: TGTGCCAGCAGTTACTCTCGGCAGGCCACTGAAGCTTTCTTT
abundance: NA; d_gene: TRBD2; j_gene: TRBJ2-2; v_gene: TRBV4-2; CDR3aa: CASSQQSGEYTGELFF; CDR3nt: TGTGCCAGCAGCCAACAGAGCGGGGAGTACACCGGGGAGCTGTTTTTT
abundance: NA; d_gene: NA; j_gene: TRBJ2-2; v_gene: TRBV19; CDR3aa: CASSRVRAGELFF; CDR3nt: TGTGCCAGTAGTCGGGTTCGTGCCGGGGAGCTGTTTTTT
abundance: NA; d_gene: NA; j_gene: TRBJ2-7; v_gene: TRBV25-1; CDR3aa: CASSESRGDYEQYF; CDR3nt: TGTGCCAGCAGTGAATCCCGGGGAGACTACGAGCAGTACTTC
abundance: NA; d_gene: NA; j_gene: TRBJ1-4; v_gene: TRBV9; CDR3aa: CASSVSGDRPNEKLFF; CDR3nt: TGTGCCAGCAGCGTTTCAGGGGATCGGCCTAATGAAAAACTGTTTTTT
abundance: NA; d_gene: NA; j_gene: TRBJ2-3; v_gene: TRBV18; CDR3aa: CASSPEVDTQYF; CDR3nt: TGTGCCAGCTCACCAGAGGTGGATACGCAGTATTTT
abundance: NA; d_gene: TRBD1; j_gene: TRBJ2-7; v_gene: TRBV18; CDR3aa: CASSPTHGQGGSYEQYF; CDR3nt: TGTGCCAGCTCACCGACACACGGACAGGGGGGATCCTACGAGCAGTACTTC
abundance: few; d_gene: NA; j_gene: TRBJ2-6; v_gene: TRBV15; CDR3aa: CATSRWDGGDGANVLTF; CDR3nt: TGTGCCACCAGCAGATGGGATGGGGGTGACGGGGCCAACGTCCTGACTTTC
abundance: NA; d_gene: NA; j_gene: TRBJ2-2; v_gene: TRBV6-5; CDR3aa: CASSGHRRGGELFF; CDR3nt: TGTGCCAGCAGTGGACACCGGAGAGGCGGGGAGCTGTTTTTT
abundance: NA; d_gene: NA; j_gene: TRBJ2-1; v_gene: TRBV5-1; CDR3aa: CASSFVAPVRAEEQFF; CDR3nt: TGCGCCAGCAGCTTCGTGGCGCCAGTCCGGGCCGAGGAGCAGTTCTTC
abundance: once; d_gene: TRBD1; j_gene: TRBJ1-2; v_gene: TRBV7-2; CDR3aa: CASSSPRGGEFNYGYTF; CDR3nt: TGTGCCAGCAGCTCCCCCAGGGGGGGGGAGTTTAACTATGGCTACACCTTC
abundance: NA; d_gene: NA; j_gene: TRBJ2-7; v_gene: TRBV6-1; CDR3aa: CASSDRREYEQYF; CDR3nt: TGTGCCAGCAGTGACAGGCGAGAGTACGAGCAGTACTTC
abundance: NA; d_gene: TRBD2; j_gene: TRBJ2-1; v_gene: TRBV11-2; CDR3aa: CASSLYSGARNEQFF; CDR3nt: TGTGCCAGCAGCTTATATAGCGGGGCAAGGAATGAGCAGTTCTTC
abundance: once; d_gene: NA; j_gene: TRBJ2-3; v_gene: TRBV4-2; CDR3aa: CASSLGWRGTDTQYF; CDR3nt: TGTGCCAGCAGCTTGGGTTGGCGCGGCACAGATACGCAGTATTTT
abundance: NA; d_gene: TRBD1; j_gene: TRBJ2-2; v_gene: TRBV12-5; CDR3aa: CASGPGQGRSSTGELFF; CDR3nt: TGTGCTAGTGGTCCCGGACAGGGAAGGTCTAGCACCGGGGAGCTGTTTTTT
abundance: NA; d_gene: TRBD2; j_gene: TRBJ2-7; v_gene: TRBV5-5; CDR3aa: CASSLGGTNIYEQYF; CDR3nt: TGTGCCAGCAGCTTGGGTGGGACTAATATTTACGAGCAGTACTTC
abundance: NA; d_gene: TRBD2; j_gene: TRBJ2-7; v_gene: TRBV6-5; CDR3aa: CASSYSTGGPNEQYF; CDR3nt: TGTGCCAGCAGTTACTCGACGGGGGGGCCGAACGAGCAGTACTTC